The 16 T cell receptor beta chains listed next were all sequenced from one sample in a study of T cell repertoires in breast cancer (dated by TCRdb to about 2016). Receptor amplification or capture employed emulsion pairing. The instrument given in TCRdb is Illumina MiSeq. A second nested PCR with blocking oligos suppressed unpaired genes, then a third nested PCR added Illumina adaptors and barcodes. In-frame beta chains were kept once TCRdb had trimmed the public reads at Q25 with fastp and called clones with MiXCR. One record per CDR3 amino acid sequence lists the most common genes and DNA. Here the sample has tens of thousands of distinct CDR3 sequences; less than 55% occur a single time. Approximately 60% of the sample is in the top ten clones. Paired alpha-beta TCRs of CD8+ T cells were analyzed using an expanded emulsion RT-PCR method with primers for all TCR V genes. Sequenced material: CD8+ T cells. These TCRs come from a pool of human donors with breast cancer or a healthy control (not recorded which).

This clonotype occurred many times. J is TRBJ2-5 and V is TRBV27; D may be TRBD2 (7 bases). Germline values: CDR1 MNHEY, CDR2 SMNVEV (reference sequence). V was pared by 5 bases and J by 7 bases, with 11 bases between. The CDR3 runs 12 residues. CDR3 amino acids: CASSTGRGTQYF. The CDR3 coding sequence is TGTGCCAGCAGTACAGGGAGGGGGACCCAGTACTTC.

This clonotype has more than one count but fewer than ten. This chain uses TRBV7-8 with TRBJ2-3; D might be TRBD2 (6 bases). Germline V gene sequence: CDR1 SGHVS, CDR2 FQNEAQ. This CDR3 comprises 15 residues. Trimming removed 6 bases from V and 1 base from J, with 14 bases in between. The CDR3 DNA sequence: TGTGCCAGCAGGAAACGGCGGGACCGCACAGATACGCAGTATTTT. It encodes CASRKRRDRTDTQYF.

V usage is TRBV20-1 and J usage is TRBJ1-1, with TRBD1 as a possible D gene (5 bases). Germline CDR1 DFQATT, CDR2 SNEGSKA (reference sequence). The CDR3 is 12 amino acids. Trimming removed 3 bases at V and 11 bases at J, with 16 bases between. This CDR3 is CSARWSGELAFF. CDR3 DNA: TGCAGTGCTAGGTGGTCGGGGGAGTTGGCTTTCTTT.

Remarks on this clonotype: The CDR3 carries no conserved terminal phenylalanine or tryptophan, so it likely arises from a read error. The chain is built from TRBV6-1 and TRBJ1-6; the D gene is possibly TRBD1 (6 bases). The germline V and J ends were trimmed by 6 bases and 0 bases, with 15 bases remaining between them. The CDR3 loop spans 17 amino acids. Looked up from germline, CDR1 is MNHNS and CDR2 is SASEGT. In nucleotides, the CDR3 is TGTGCCAGCAGGGAACTAGACAGGAGCTCCTATAATTCACCCCTCCACCTT. Translation gives CASRELDRSSYNSPLHL.

This clonotype was observed a few times. The rearrangement joins TRBV3-1 to TRBJ2-3; 8 nucleotides match TRBD1. The J segment lost 6 bases and the V segment lost 5 bases, leaving 19 bases of the junction unmatched. Per germline, CDR1 LGHDT and CDR2 YNNKEL (reference sequence). This CDR3 is 18 amino acids long. CDR3 residues: CASSERGQGFAGVDTQYF. CDR3 bases: TGTGCCAGCAGCGAGAGAGGACAGGGCTTTGCCGGGGTGGATACGCAGTATTTT.

The rearrangement uses TRBV19 and TRBJ1-5; no firm D call. The CDR3 length is 16 residues. Trimming took 5 bases from V and 5 from J, leaving 19 bases between them. Germline V gene sequence: CDR1 LNHDA, CDR2 SQIVND (reference sequence). CDR3 sequence reads: CASSVNWRRPDQPQHF. In DNA form, the CDR3 reads TGTGCCAGTAGTGTTAATTGGAGACGCCCGGATCAGCCCCAGCATTTT. Filled out from reference TRBV19 and TRBJ1-5, the complete variable domain reads DGGITQSPKYLFRKEGQNVTLSCEQNLNHDAMYWYRQDPGQGLRLIYYSQIVNDFQKGDIAEGYSVSREKKESFPLTVTSAQKNPTAFYLCASSVNWRRPDQPQHFGDGTRLSIL.

This clonotype appeared many times. The chain recombines TRBV27 with TRBJ2-2, with unresolved D. This CDR3 comprises 14 residues. Germline CDR1 MNHEY, CDR2 SMNVEV (reference sequence). V gave up 1 base and J gave up 7 bases, with 10 bases separating them. CDR3 amino acids: CASSLLGSGGELFF. The CDR3 DNA is TGTGCCAGCAGTTTATTGGGGTCCGGCGGGGAGCTGTTTTTT.

This chain uses TRBV5-1 with TRBJ2-5, with 8 bases fitting TRBD2. The germline V gene has CDR1 SGHRS and CDR2 YFSETQ. CDR3 length: 16 residues. The V and J ends lost 3 bases and 2 bases, in that order; junction bases with no gene match: 9. The CDR3: CASSSGAGAQQETQYF. DNA for the CDR3: TGCGCCAGCAGCTCAGGAGCGGGGGCACAACAAGAGACCCAGTACTTC.

About this clonotype: A much larger clone lies one base from this, so it may be a read error. The chain links TRBV20-1 to TRBJ2-1; maybe TRBD2 (6 bases). The V gene's germline CDR1 is DFQATT and CDR2 SNEGSKA (reference sequence). The CDR3 has 14 residues. The CDR3 loop is CSAERSADYNKQFF. The CDR3 nucleotides are TGCAGTGCCGAACGGAGCGCGGACTACAATAAGCAGTTCTTC.

This chain uses TRBV6-2 or TRBV6-3 with TRBJ2-3, with D tentatively TRBD2 (5 bases). This CDR3 region has 16 residues. V was pared by 2 bases and J by 1 base, with 13 bases between. The V gene's germline CDR1 is MNHEY and CDR2 SVGEGT. CDR3 in DNA: TGTGCCAGCAGTTACCTTTTGAGCGGCCGCACAGATACGCAGTATTTT. This codes for CASSYLLSGRTDTQYF.

The chain is built from TRBV12-3 or TRBV12-4 and TRBJ2-1; maybe TRBD2 (5 bases). The CDR3 is 16 amino acids. V dropped 6 bases and J dropped 0 bases, with 15 bases sitting between them. Here the CDR3 reads CASSQDSYSSYNEQFF. The CDR3 DNA follows: TGTGCCAGCAGCCAGGACTCCTACAGCTCCTACAATGAGCAGTTCTTC.

The rearrangement uses TRBV10-3 and TRBJ1-4; D is possibly TRBD1 (5 bases). The CDR3 has 12 residues. V was pared by 2 bases and J by 11 bases, with 9 bases between. Germline assignment: CDR1 ENHRY and CDR2 SYGVKD. The CDR3 nucleotides read TGTGCCATCAGTGAGGGAAAGGGGAAACTGTTTTTT. It codes for CAISEGKGKLFF.

This clonotype has ten or more counts. The CDR3: CSAARTEFDTEAFF. CDR3 nucleotide sequence: TGCAGTGCTGCTCGTACGGAGTTTGACACTGAAGCTTTCTTT. The chain is built from TRBV20-1 and TRBJ1-1; unclear D gene. The ends were cut back, 5 bases at V and 3 bases at J, with 16 bases in the middle. Germline CDR1 DFQATT, CDR2 SNEGSKA (reference sequence). The CDR3 covers 14 residues.

Only one count was recorded for this clonotype. The rearrangement uses TRBV11-2 and TRBJ2-1; D assignment may be TRBD1 or TRBD2 (6 bases each). Germline CDR1 reads SGHAT; CDR2 reads FQNNGV. The CDR3 is 16 residues long. V lost 2 bases, J lost 1 base, and 12 bases lay in between. The CDR3 DNA follows: TGTGCCAGCAGCTTAAGGGGGGACTCTTCCTACAATGAGCAGTTCTTC. Residues: CASSLRGDSSYNEQFF.

The chain recombines TRBV18 with TRBJ2-1; 8 nucleotides line up with TRBD2. Germline V gene sequence: CDR1 KGHSH, CDR2 LQKENI. CDR3 length: 16 amino acids. J lost 3 bases, V lost 4 bases, and 8 bases had no gene match. CDR3 nucleotide sequence: TGTGCCAGCTCACTGTTACTAGCGGAGCTCTACAATGAGCAGTTCTTC. Its protein product is CASSLLLAELYNEQFF.

This clonotype was seen at least ten times. The chain is built from TRBV6-1 and TRBJ1-2; 7 nucleotides align to TRBD1. V gave up 4 bases and J gave up 5 bases; unmatched junction bases: 1. The germline CDR1 and CDR2 sequences are MNHNS and SASEGT. The CDR3 extends over 12 amino acids. In DNA form, the CDR3 reads TGTGCCAGCAGTGGGGGACAGTATGGCTACACCTTC. This codes for CASSGGQYGYTF.